Below, 21 T cell receptor beta chains from the same sample are listed, as sequenced in a study of T-cell reconstitution after alpha-beta-depleted transplantation in children. The TCRbeta library incorporated unique molecular identifiers. TCRdb recomputed calls from the PCR reads with MiXCR, one row per CDR3 protein. The sample has some 490,000 distinct CDR3 sequences, 12% seen once. The sequencing used PBMCs from the stem cell graft donor, collected from the stem cell graft. These receptor sequences come from a human donor who donated a stem cell graft to a child with combined immunodeficiency.

Note on this clonotype: A read error may account for a junction end that differs from germline. This chain connects TRBV11-2 to TRBJ2-3; 7 bases map to TRBD2. The CDR3 consists of 16 residues. CDR1 is SGHAT, CDR2 FQNNGV, per germline. The CDR3 DNA is TGTGTCAGCAGCTTAGGGGCGGGAGCTCCTACAGATACGCAGTATTTT. It is translated as CVSSLGAGAPTDTQYF.

This clonotype was recorded many times. The chain employs TRBV15 and TRBJ2-1; either TRBD1 or TRBD2 may supply D (5 bases each). CDR3 length: 15 residues. Trimming removed 1 base from V and 4 bases from J, with 11 bases in between. Germline CDR1 and CDR2: LNHNV and YYDKDF (reference sequence). This CDR3 reads CATSRGETDYNEQFF. CDR3 sequence (DNA): TGTGCCACCAGCAGAGGGGAGACAGATTACAATGAGCAGTTCTTC.

This clonotype was seen a handful of times. The V call is TRBV7-2, the J call TRBJ2-1, with 9 bases matching TRBD2. J gave up 3 bases and V 5 bases, and 5 bases lay outside the gene matches. The CDR3 contains 15 residues. Germline V gene sequence: CDR1 SGHTA, CDR2 FQGNSA. CDR3 bases: TGTGCCAGCAGCCGCAGGACTAGCGACTACAATGAGCAGTTCTTC. Translation: CASSRRTSDYNEQFF.

J is TRBJ2-5 and V is TRBV12-3 or TRBV12-4; tentatively, D is TRBD2 (6 bases). CDR3 size: 13 residues. The V gene lost 3 bases and the J gene lost 5 bases, with 10 bases spanning the gap. The DNA for the CDR3 is TGTGCCAGCAGTTTGTCGGAGGGGGAGACCCAGTACTTC. Encoded protein: CASSLSEGETQYF.

Ten or more counts support this clonotype. The chain links TRBV10-3 to TRBJ2-5; possible D gene TRBD1, 5 bases. In germline, CDR1 is ENHRY, CDR2 SYGVKD. V lost 11 bases and J 3 bases, leaving 16 bases between the germline ends. The CDR3 is 13 residues long. CDR3 bases: TGTGCCCTCTCACCTGGGGCAGAAGAGACCCAGTACTTC. Amino acid sequence: CALSPGAEETQYF.

The chain recombines TRBV3-1 with TRBJ2-1; 9 bases agree with TRBD2. This CDR3 contains 19 residues. Germline CDR1 is LGHDT and CDR2 is YNNKEL (reference sequence). The junction had 15 bases not matched to a gene; V was cut back by 0 bases and J by 6 bases. The CDR3 coding sequence is TGTGCCAGCAGCCAAGATCTTAGCGGGGGCCCCTCACTACTCAATGAGCAGTTCTTC. It specifies CASSQDLSGGPSLLNEQFF.

This clonotype was recorded many times. The CDR3, as DNA: TGTGCCATCAGTGAATCATCGGCACTAGCGGAGGCCTACGAGCAGTACTTC. Protein sequence: CAISESSALAEAYEQYF. J is TRBJ2-7 and V is TRBV10-3, with TRBD2 matching over 8 bases. There are 17 residues in the CDR3. J was trimmed by 2 bases and V by 3 bases; bases with no gene match: 12. Looked up from germline, CDR1 is ENHRY and CDR2 is SYGVKD.

In this sample, this clonotype turned up many times. The gene calls are TRBV9 and TRBJ2-2; D may be TRBD1 (5 bases). Per the germline V gene, CDR1 is SGDLS and CDR2 is YYNGEE. Trimming removed 3 bases from V and 4 bases from J, with 19 bases in between. The CDR3 runs to 17 residues. CDR3 sequence (DNA): TGTGCCAGCAGCGGACGGTTTGGGGCAGCCCTCACCGGGGAGCTGTTTTTT. Its protein is CASSGRFGAALTGELFF.

This clonotype was observed many times. This sequence joins TRBV5-5 and TRBJ2-7; D gene uncertain. CDR1 is SGHKS and CDR2 is YYEKEE in the germline V gene (reference sequence). V lost 4 bases and J 3 bases, leaving 14 bases between the germline ends. The CDR3 covers 14 residues. CDR3 in DNA: TGTGCCAGCAGCATCCGGTCCCCGGGCTACGAGCAGTACTTC. The encoded protein is CASSIRSPGYEQYF.

This clonotype appeared many times. The V call is TRBV12-3 or TRBV12-4, the J call TRBJ2-1; 9 bases are shared with TRBD2. The CDR3 is 14 amino acids. The J segment lost 9 bases and the V segment lost 3 bases, leaving 6 bases of the junction unmatched. The CDR3 DNA is TGTGCCAGCAGTTTGATAGCGGGGGCGGGTGAGCAGTTCTTC. Translating gives CASSLIAGAGEQFF.

This clonotype has more than one count but fewer than ten. The chain recombines TRBV20-1 with TRBJ1-2; D is unclear. This CDR3 spans 12 amino acids. CDR1 DFQATT and CDR2 SNEGSKA come from the germline V gene (reference sequence). Trimming shortened V by 5 bases and J by 6 bases, and 13 bases separated the two germline ends. DNA of the CDR3: TGCAGTGCTCGTACTTTGAGGGATGGCTACACCTTC. This codes for CSARTLRDGYTF.

V and J are TRBV4-2 and TRBJ1-5, with 9 bases fitting TRBD1. The germline CDR1 and CDR2 sequences are LGHNA and YNFKEQ. V was pared by 0 bases and J by 5 bases, with 5 bases of the junction left unmatched. This CDR3 has 16 residues. The chain's CDR3 is CASSQDRDRADQPQHF. The CDR3 bases are TGTGCCAGCAGCCAAGATCGGGACAGGGCCGATCAGCCCCAGCATTTT.

This clonotype was seen repeatedly, ten times or more. This chain uses TRBV27 with TRBJ2-2; 7 bases map to TRBD2. This CDR3 spans 16 amino acids. V lost 4 bases to trimming and J lost 5 bases; unmatched junction nucleotides: 10. From germline, CDR1 is MNHEY and CDR2 SMNVEV (reference sequence). Here the CDR3 DNA reads TGTGCCAGCAGTTCATCCGGGACTATCGATACCGGGGAGCTGTTTTTT. Its translation is CASSSSGTIDTGELFF.

This clonotype turned up a few times. The chain employs TRBV6-5 and TRBJ2-5, with 8 bases that match TRBD1. Germline CDR1 reads MNHEY; CDR2 reads SVGAGI. V lost 2 bases to trimming and J lost 2 bases; unmatched junction nucleotides: 7. The CDR3 contains 16 residues. CDR3 sequence: CASSYRRDRGQETQYF. CDR3 sequence (DNA): TGTGCCAGCAGTTACCGACGCGACAGGGGACAAGAGACCCAGTACTTC.

This clonotype was recorded at least ten times. The rearrangement joins TRBV27 to TRBJ2-1; D is unresolved. The V gene's germline CDR1 is MNHEY and CDR2 SMNVEV (reference sequence). Trimming shortened V by 3 bases and J by 10 bases, and 13 bases separated the two germline ends. This CDR3 is 13 amino acids long. The CDR3 reads CASSLKGRREQFF. Written as DNA, the CDR3 is TGTGCCAGCAGTTTGAAGGGCCGACGGGAGCAGTTCTTC.

In nucleotides, the CDR3 is TGTGCCAGCAGCTTAAACAGGGCCGGCTACACCTTC. As protein: CASSLNRAGYTF. The chain is built from TRBV7-2 and TRBJ1-2; D is perhaps TRBD1 (6 bases). Germline V CDR1 and CDR2: SGHTA, FQGNSA. Trimming left V 2 bases short and J 8 bases short, with 9 bases between. This CDR3 is 12 amino acids long.

In this sample, this clonotype turned up a few times. The chain uses TRBV7-2 and TRBJ2-7, with 8 bases lining up with TRBD1. Germline V lookup: CDR1 SGHTA, CDR2 FQGNSA. J was trimmed by 6 bases and V by 3 bases; bases with no gene match: 13. This CDR3 has 16 residues. The CDR3 reads CASSFSGRQGAGEQYF. As DNA, the CDR3 is TGTGCCAGCAGCTTTTCGGGGAGGCAGGGGGCCGGCGAGCAGTACTTC.

This clonotype has only a few counts. The gene calls are TRBV30 and TRBJ1-2; a weak D match, TRBD1 (5 bases). The germline V gene has CDR1 GTSNPN and CDR2 SVGIG (reference sequence). The ends were cut back, 0 bases at V and 3 bases at J, with 8 bases in the middle. This CDR3 is built from 13 residues. As DNA, the CDR3 is TGTGCCTGGAGTGTCGGCAGGGACTATGGCTACACCTTC. Its translation is CAWSVGRDYGYTF. The whole variable domain, filled in from reference TRBV30 and TRBJ1-2, reads SQTIHQWPATLVQPVGSPLSLECTVEGTSNPNLYWYRQAAGRGLQLLFYSVGIGQISSEVPQNLSASRPQDRQFILSSKKLLLSDSGFYLCAWSVGRDYGYTFGSGTRLTVV.

The chain uses TRBV6-1 and TRBJ1-1; D uncertain. The germline CDR1 and CDR2 sequences are MNHNS and SASEGT. The CDR3 consists of 14 residues. Trimming took 2 bases from V and 1 from J, leaving 8 bases between them. CDR3 in DNA: TGTGCCAGCAGTGAATCGGAGGAGAACACTGAAGCTTTCTTT. It translates to CASSESEENTEAFF.

This clonotype came up many times. The chain has TRBV7-9 and TRBJ2-7; D may correspond to TRBD1 or TRBD2 (5 bases each). The CDR3 consists of 13 residues. Germline CDR1 is SEHNR and CDR2 is FQNEAQ (reference sequence). Trimming took 1 base from V and 2 from J, leaving 6 bases between them. As DNA, the CDR3 is TGTGCCAGCAGCTTAGAGGGACCCTACGAGCAGTACTTC. It is translated as CASSLEGPYEQYF.

This clonotype has at least ten counts. The chain combines TRBV12-3 or TRBV12-4 with TRBJ1-6; a possible D gene is TRBD1 (5 bases). The germline V and J ends were trimmed by 1 base and 7 bases, with 8 bases remaining between them. There are 14 residues in the CDR3. CDR3 region: CASSLGTSNSPLHF. CDR3 nucleotide sequence: TGTGCCAGCAGTTTAGGGACATCAAATTCACCCCTCCACTTT.